The clone carrying this TCR beta chain has more than one count but fewer than ten. The sample originates from a study of T cells in Graves' hyperthyroidism and ophthalmopathy. Graves' hyperthyroidism is called stable when ophthalmopathy does not progress within 18 months. A patient was excluded if there was uncontrolled infection, other autoimmune disease, pregnancy or lactation. PBMCs stemmed from about 9.5 ml fresh peripheral blood. CDR1 is KGHDR and CDR2 is SFDVKD in the germline V gene. CDR3 length equals 14 residues. V was cut by 6 bases and J by 3 bases, with 11 bases left in between. Researchers took RNA transcripts and amplified the TCR beta CDR3 regions from them. TCR CDR3 underwent first-round RT-PCR with the HTBI primer set. A single record per CDR3 protein comes from TCRdb applying MiXCR to the multiplex PCR reads. The sample has over 150,000 distinct CDR3 sequences, roughly a sixth seen once.

The J gene is TRBJ1-3, the V gene TRBV24-1; the D gene is possibly TRBD1 (5 bases). This clonotype was obtained from a woman aged 50 to 65 with Graves' hyperthyroidism. The sequenced sample was blood. The CDR3 DNA is TGTGCCACCAGTTCTGCGGGGGTTGGAAACACCATATATTTT. It specifies CATSSAGVGNTIYF.